This T cell receptor beta chain is drawn from a study of blood T cell repertoires in COVID-19. Across the study: Donors in the United States, Italy and Spain gave samples during acute or convalescent COVID-19. T cells, B-cell-depleted T cells, or PBMCs supplied cDNA or gDNA.

In the authors' methods: Scientists estimated how many nucleated cells there were by amplifying reference gene primers. Some clones are missing from TCRdb's copy, which holds only in-frame ones; the method was immunoSEQ multiplex PCR. From that table come the V and J calls and clone size; the DNA was used to work out D and trimming. The table has hundreds of thousands of clones, roughly nine tenths seen once. Material: peripheral blood. This TCR came from a woman in her 50s with acute or convalescent COVID-19.

The DNA for the CDR3 is TGTGCCAGCTCACCTTCTACTATTAACACTGAAGCTTTCTTT. It is translated as CASSPSTINTEAFF. The chain recombines TRBV18 with TRBJ1-1; D is unresolved. Germline loops: CDR1 KGHSH, CDR2 LQKENI. This CDR3 contains 14 residues. V shed 3 bases and J shed 2 bases, with 10 bases lying between them.